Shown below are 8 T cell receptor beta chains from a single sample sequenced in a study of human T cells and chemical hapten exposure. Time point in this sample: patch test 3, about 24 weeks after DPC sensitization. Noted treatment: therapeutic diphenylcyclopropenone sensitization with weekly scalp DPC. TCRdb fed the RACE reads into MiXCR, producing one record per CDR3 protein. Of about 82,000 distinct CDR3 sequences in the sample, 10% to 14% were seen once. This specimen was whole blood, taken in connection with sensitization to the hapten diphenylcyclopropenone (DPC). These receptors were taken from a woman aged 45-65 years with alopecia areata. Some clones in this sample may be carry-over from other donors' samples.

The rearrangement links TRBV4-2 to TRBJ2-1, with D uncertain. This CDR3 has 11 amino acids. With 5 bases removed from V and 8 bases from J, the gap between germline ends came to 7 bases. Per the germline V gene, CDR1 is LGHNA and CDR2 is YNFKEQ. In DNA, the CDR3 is TGTGCCAGCAGCTTCCTCGATGAGCAGTTCTTC. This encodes CASSFLDEQFF.

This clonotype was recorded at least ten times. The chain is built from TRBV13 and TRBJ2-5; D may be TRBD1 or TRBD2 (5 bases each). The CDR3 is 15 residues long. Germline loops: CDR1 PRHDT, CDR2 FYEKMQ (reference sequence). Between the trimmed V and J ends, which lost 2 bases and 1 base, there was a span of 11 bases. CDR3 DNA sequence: TGTGCCAGCAGCTTACCGGGGCCCCTCCAAGAGACCCAGTACTTC. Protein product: CASSLPGPLQETQYF.

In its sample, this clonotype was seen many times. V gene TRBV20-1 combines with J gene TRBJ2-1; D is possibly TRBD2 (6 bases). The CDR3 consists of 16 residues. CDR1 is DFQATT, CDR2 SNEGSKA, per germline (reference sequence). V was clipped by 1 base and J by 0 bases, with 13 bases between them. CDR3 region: CSARGIAESSYNEQFF. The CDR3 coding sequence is TGCAGTGCTAGAGGGATAGCGGAGAGCTCCTACAATGAGCAGTTCTTC.

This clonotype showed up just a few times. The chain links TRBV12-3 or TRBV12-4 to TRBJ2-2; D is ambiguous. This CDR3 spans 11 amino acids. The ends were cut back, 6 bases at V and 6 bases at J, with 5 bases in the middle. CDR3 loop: CASRFSGELFF. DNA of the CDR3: TGTGCCAGCAGATTTTCCGGGGAGCTGTTTTTT.

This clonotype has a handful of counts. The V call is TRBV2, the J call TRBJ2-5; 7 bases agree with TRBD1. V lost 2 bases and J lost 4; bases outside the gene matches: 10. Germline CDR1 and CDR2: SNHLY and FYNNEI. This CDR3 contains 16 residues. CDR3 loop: CASSETGTAFRETQYF. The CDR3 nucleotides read TGTGCCAGCAGTGAAACCGGGACAGCGTTTCGAGAGACCCAGTACTTC.

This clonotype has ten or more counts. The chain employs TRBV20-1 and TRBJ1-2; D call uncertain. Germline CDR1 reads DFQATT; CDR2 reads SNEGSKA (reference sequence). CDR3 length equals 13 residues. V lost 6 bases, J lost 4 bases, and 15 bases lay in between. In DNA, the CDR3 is TGCAGTGCCGAAGACCCCTCGAGCTATGGCTACACCTTC. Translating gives CSAEDPSSYGYTF.

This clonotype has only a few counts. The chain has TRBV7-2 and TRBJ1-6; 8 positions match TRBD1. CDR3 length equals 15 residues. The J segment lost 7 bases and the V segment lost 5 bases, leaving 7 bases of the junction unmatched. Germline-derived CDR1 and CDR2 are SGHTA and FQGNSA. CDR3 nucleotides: TGTGCCAGCAGCCTCGACAGGGGTCGGAATTCACCCCTCCACTTT. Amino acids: CASSLDRGRNSPLHF. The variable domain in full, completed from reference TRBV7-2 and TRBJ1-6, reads GAGVSQSPSNKVTEKGKDVELRCDPISGHTALYWYRQSLGQGLEFLIYFQGNSAPDKSGLPSDRFSAERTGGSVSTLTIQRTQQEDSAVYLCASSLDRGRNSPLHFGNGTRLTVT.

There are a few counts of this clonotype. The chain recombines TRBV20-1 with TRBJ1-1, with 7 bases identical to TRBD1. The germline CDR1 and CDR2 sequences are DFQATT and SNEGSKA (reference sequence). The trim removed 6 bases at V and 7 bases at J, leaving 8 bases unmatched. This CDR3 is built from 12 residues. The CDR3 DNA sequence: TGCAGTGCCGCGACAGGGACGGTTGAAGCTTTCTTT. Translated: CSAATGTVEAFF.